This T cell receptor beta chain was recovered during a study of CD8 T cells in Susac syndrome. The RNA, roughly 0.5 to 1 ug, was put through reverse transcription using random hexamers. TCRdb passed the immunoSEQ multiplex PCR reads through MiXCR, listing each CDR3 protein once. The sample holds some 300,000 distinct CDR3 sequences, 70% to 90% seen once. This clonotype has only one observation. V shed 4 bases and J shed 13 bases, with 25 bases lying between them. Germline CDR1 SEHNR, CDR2 FQNEAQ (reference sequence). The CDR3 is made up of 16 amino acids. This receptor was obtained from a human donor with multiple sclerosis. Sequences were obtained from CD8+ T cells from PBMCs. The chain links TRBV7-9 to TRBJ1-4; D is ambiguous. CDR3 sequence reads: CASSSETRVMFSGLFF. The CDR3 DNA reads as TGTGCCAGCAGCTCCGAAACAAGGGTCATGTTTAGTGGACTGTTTTTT. The full variable domain, in which reference TRBV7-9 and TRBJ1-4 provide the parts outside the CDR3, is DTGVSQNPRHKITKRGQNVTFRCDPISEHNRLYWYRQTLGQGPEFLTYFQNEAQLEKSRLLSDRFSAERPKGSFSTLEIQRTEQGDSAMYLCASSSETRVMFSGLFFGSGTQLSVL.